Following are 18 T cell receptor beta chains from one sample sequenced in a study of CD8+ T cells in alopecia areata. Reverse transcription of extracted RNA yielded cDNA, which provided the sequencing template. The table came from immunoSEQ multiplex PCR; TCRdb's copy has only in-frame clones and leaves some out. The table lists roughly 60,000 clones, 46% of them singletons. Treatment in this sample: oral pan-JAK inhibitor, 5-10 mg twice daily. Sequencing was performed on CD8+ T cells sorted from blood, taken around week 36, from a patient treated with tofacitinib. The receptors derive from a human donor with alopecia areata.

V usage is TRBV29-1 and J usage is TRBJ1-3, with D tentatively TRBD1 (6 bases). V lost 6 bases and J lost 3, with 15 bases in between. The CDR3 totals 14 residues. Germline CDR1 and CDR2: SQVTM and ANQGSEA. The CDR3 sequence is CSVRTNRDGNTIYF. DNA for the CDR3: TGCAGCGTGAGGACAAACAGGGATGGAAACACCATATATTTT.

V usage is TRBV7-2 and J usage is TRBJ2-3; unclear D gene. The CDR3 spans 13 residues. Per germline, CDR1 SGHTA and CDR2 FQGNSA. V shed 0 bases and J shed 5 bases, with 6 bases lying between them. The CDR3 is CASSLALQDTQYF. CDR3 DNA: TGTGCCAGCAGCTTAGCGCTCCAAGATACGCAGTATTTT.

V gene TRBV2 combines with J gene TRBJ2-7; D perhaps matches TRBD1 (5 bases). This CDR3 region has 13 residues. Germline V CDR1 and CDR2: SNHLY, FYNNEI. V lost 6 bases and J 5 bases, leaving 14 bases between the germline ends. In DNA, the CDR3 is TGTGCCAGCAGCCCCAGCAGGGCCAACGAGCAGTACTTC. Residues: CASSPSRANEQYF. Using reference TRBV2 and TRBJ2-7 for the parts outside the CDR3, the full variable domain is EPEVTQTPSHQVTQMGQEVILRCVPISNHLYFYWYRQILGQKVEFLVSFYNNEISEKSEIFDDQFSVERPDGSNFTLKIRSTKLEDSAMYFCASSPSRANEQYFGPGTRLTVT.

On this clone itself: Other DNA sequences in this sample translate to the same CDR3. This rearrangement joins TRBV29-1 to TRBJ2-7; 9 bases line up with TRBD1. The length of the CDR3 is 12 residues. Germline trimming cut 6 bases from V and 5 bases from J; bases unmatched to any gene: 5. Per germline, CDR1 SQVTM and CDR2 ANQGSEA. In DNA, the CDR3 is TGCAGCGTCGGACAGGGGTCTAACGAGCAGTACTTC. Translating gives CSVGQGSNEQYF.

The chain employs TRBV25-1 and TRBJ2-1, with D perhaps being TRBD1 or TRBD2 (5 bases each). CDR1 and CDR2 (germline): MGHDK, SYGVNS. The V end was cut by 6 bases, the J end by 4 bases, with 13 bases between. This CDR3 region has 14 residues. The CDR3 loop is CASRDFGAYNEQFF. DNA of the CDR3: TGTGCCAGCAGGGACTTCGGGGCTTACAATGAGCAGTTCTTC.

This clone was seen a handful of times. The chain uses TRBV5-4 and TRBJ1-2; the match to TRBD1 covers 7 bases. Losses at the gene ends were 1 base for V and 4 bases for J; bases not matched to a gene: 7. The CDR3 runs to 15 residues. CDR1 SGHNT and CDR2 YYREEE come from the germline V gene (reference sequence). The chain's CDR3 is CASSLRPGQSYGYTF. The CDR3, as DNA: TGTGCCAGCAGCTTGAGACCGGGACAGAGCTATGGCTACACCTTC.

This clone was recorded a few times. This rearrangement joins TRBV29-1 to TRBJ2-7; no clear D. This CDR3 contains 13 residues. From germline, CDR1 is SQVTM and CDR2 ANQGSEA. Trimming pared 0 bases from V and 0 bases from J, leaving 6 bases between. CDR3 DNA sequence: TGCAGCGTTGAAGAAAGAAACTCCTACGAGCAGTACTTC. This gives the protein CSVEERNSYEQYF.

The chain links TRBV27 to TRBJ2-7, with D possibly matching TRBD1 (5 bases). Germline V lookup: CDR1 MNHEY, CDR2 SMNVEV (reference sequence). The CDR3 consists of 16 residues. V lost 5 bases, J lost 3 bases, and 20 bases lay in between. The CDR3 protein is CASSPLLQAVYYEQYF. In nucleotides, the CDR3 is TGTGCCAGCAGTCCTCTCCTACAGGCGGTGTACTACGAGCAGTACTTC.

The chain carries TRBV30 and TRBJ2-1; the match to TRBD1 covers 9 bases. The CDR3 covers 14 residues. The V gene's germline CDR1 is GTSNPN and CDR2 SVGIG (reference sequence). After removal of 5 bases from V and 10 bases from J, the junction contained 12 bases not matched to a gene. CDR3 bases: TGTGCCTGGTCACCCGGACAGGGGCCCTACGAGCAGTTCTTC. Its protein is CAWSPGQGPYEQFF.

This clone appeared a few times. The rearrangement links TRBV5-1 to TRBJ2-3; D is unresolved. The CDR3 length is 14 residues. In germline, CDR1 is SGHRS, CDR2 YFSETQ. Trimming removed 2 bases from V and 0 bases from J, with 7 bases in between. CDR3 nucleotide sequence: TGCGCCAGCAGCTTACAGCGTAGCACAGATACGCAGTATTTT. Protein: CASSLQRSTDTQYF.

The V call is TRBV4-1, the J call TRBJ2-3; 11 positions agree with TRBD2. V lost 0 bases, J lost 6 bases, and 8 bases stayed unmatched. CDR1 and CDR2 (germline): MGHRA, YSYEKL. The CDR3 runs to 17 residues. The CDR3 bases are TGCGCCAGCAGCCAAGAGACATTAGCGGGAGGGGTGGATACGCAGTATTTT. The encoded protein is CASSQETLAGGVDTQYF.

This clone was counted a few times. The V gene is TRBV4-1, the J gene TRBJ2-7; a possible D gene is TRBD2 (6 bases). V was cut by 4 bases and J by 3 bases, with 10 bases left in between. The CDR3 covers 13 residues. Germline values: CDR1 MGHRA, CDR2 YSYEKL. The CDR3 here is CASSRPGSYEQYF. The CDR3 coding sequence is TGCGCCAGCAGCCGTCCCGGGAGCTACGAGCAGTACTTC.

This chain joins TRBV9 and TRBJ1-4, with 9 bases fitting TRBD1. With 3 bases clipped from V and 5 bases from J, the junction kept 8 bases outside the gene matches. The CDR3 is 16 amino acids. CDR1 and CDR2 (germline): SGDLS, YYNGEE. CDR3 in DNA: TGTGCCAGCAGCGCCCGTTCCGGGACAGGGAATGAAAAACTGTTTTTT. Residues: CASSARSGTGNEKLFF.

The table lists this clone with many counts. V and J are TRBV27 and TRBJ2-1; no clear D. The CDR3 loop spans 13 amino acids. Trimming took 3 bases from V and 4 from J, leaving 7 bases between them. Germline lookup yields CDR1 MNHEY and CDR2 SMNVEV (reference sequence). The CDR3 nucleotides are TGTGCCAGCAGTTTGTATCTGTACAATGAGCAGTTCTTC. It codes for CASSLYLYNEQFF.

This chain uses TRBV5-1 with TRBJ2-1; 10 bases line up with TRBD2. Germline V gene sequence: CDR1 SGHRS, CDR2 YFSETQ. This CDR3 is 15 amino acids long. After removal of 4 bases from V and 5 bases from J, the junction contained 6 bases not matched to a gene. The CDR3 DNA sequence: TGCGCCAGCAGCAAGAGCGGGAGGGGAGACAATGAGCAGTTCTTC. It yields the protein CASSKSGRGDNEQFF.

The rearrangement joins TRBV29-1 to TRBJ2-5, with D uncertain. Germline V gene data show CDR1 as SQVTM and CDR2 as ANQGSEA. The CDR3 spans 10 residues. Trimming removed 5 bases from V and 14 bases from J, with 15 bases in between. The CDR3 sequence: CSVINLGIYF. The CDR3 DNA reads as TGCAGCGTTATTAACCTGGGGATTTACTTC.

This clone was seen just once. The rearrangement links TRBV7-2 to TRBJ1-2; D is unresolved. This CDR3 has 12 amino acids. V lost 0 bases to trimming and J lost 6 bases, with 5 bases between them. CDR1 and CDR2 (germline): SGHTA, FQGNSA. CDR3 sequence: CASSLAVDGYTF. The CDR3 nucleotides read TGTGCCAGCAGCTTAGCTGTCGATGGCTACACCTTC.

The CDR3 is CSVEDLEGIESTGELFF. The CDR3 nucleotides are TGCAGCGTTGAAGATCTAGAGGGTATAGAAAGTACCGGGGAGCTGTTTTTT. The V gene is TRBV29-1, the J gene TRBJ2-2; maybe TRBD2 (5 bases). Trimming removed 0 bases from V and 5 bases from J, with 19 bases in between. Germline V gives CDR1 SQVTM, CDR2 ANQGSEA. The CDR3 covers 17 residues.